This record looks at one T cell receptor (beta chain) sequence and its context. The germline V gene encodes CDR1 ENHRY and CDR2 SYGVKD. CDR3 length: 15 residues. After removal of 6 bases from V and 3 bases from J, the junction contained 9 bases not matched to a gene. This specimen comes from a study of T cell changes during pregnancy in multiple sclerosis. TCRdb keeps only in-frame clones here, not all; method: immunoSEQ multiplex PCR. The data show around 80,000 clones, around 92% seen once. The starting material was peripheral blood, obtained before pregnancy. V is TRBV10-3 and J is TRBJ2-5, with 8 bases identical to TRBD1. This clonotype was obtained from a female donor with multiple sclerosis, enrolled in a pregnancy study. CDR3 nucleotides: TGTGCCATCAGGGACAGGGACAACCCTGAAGAGACCCAGTACTTC. As protein: CAIRDRDNPEETQYF.